The sequence of this T cell receptor (beta chain) was determined in a study of T-cell memory formation after mild COVID-19. This clonotype was picked up a small number of times. cDNA libraries for TCR alpha and TCR beta, carrying sample barcodes and UMIs, came from 5'RACE with constant-segment primers. TCRdb re-called the 5' RACE reads with MiXCR, one entry per CDR3 protein. Counted here are roughly 190,000 distinct CDR3 sequences, 27% occurring once; the ten biggest clones make up about an eighth. With V trimmed by 1 base and J by 4 bases, 5 bases remained unmatched. CDR1 is SQVTM, CDR2 ANQGSEA, per germline. CDR3 length equals 14 residues.

V is TRBV29-1 and J is TRBJ2-7; 9 nucleotides line up with TRBD1. Material: PBMCs or a T cell subset sorted from them (not recorded which). The origin of this receptor is an adult woman who had mild COVID-19 (a few samples of this study predate the infection). Cell type and time point are not known. CDR3 protein: CSVEGTGESYEQYF. The CDR3 coding sequence is TGCAGCGTTGAAGGGACAGGGGAAAGTTACGAGCAGTACTTC.